The entry that follows covers one TCR beta chain sequence. Antigen specificity is unknown. RNA was extracted and reverse transcribed into cDNA as the sequencing template. Libraries were prepared by immunoSEQ multiplex PCR; TCRdb keeps only in-frame clonotypes and omits some of them. The sample has 90,000 to 130,000 clones; 50% to 60% are singletons. The data are from a study of CD8+ T cells in alopecia areata. Study-wide points: The study found higher clonality in lesional than normal scalp, especially in alopecia totalis/universalis. Mice showed clearer TCR sharing than patients did, a gap that was possibly HLA-related.

Losses at the gene ends were 0 bases for V and 9 bases for J; bases not matched to a gene: 6. The CDR3 extends over 16 amino acids. From germline, CDR1 is PRHDT and CDR2 FYEKMQ (reference sequence). Lesional scalp punch biopsies and peripheral blood came from alopecia areata patients. Sorting separated CD4+ and CD8+ T cells out of PBMCs. This receptor was identified in a human donor with alopecia areata. The chain combines TRBV13 with TRBJ2-1; 12 bases map to TRBD2. The sequencing sample was made of NKG2D-low CD8+ T cells sorted from blood. The CDR3 DNA follows: TGTGCCAGCAGCTTAGGCCTAGCGGGAGGGGACGGTGAGCAGTTCTTC. Amino acids: CASSLGLAGGDGEQFF.